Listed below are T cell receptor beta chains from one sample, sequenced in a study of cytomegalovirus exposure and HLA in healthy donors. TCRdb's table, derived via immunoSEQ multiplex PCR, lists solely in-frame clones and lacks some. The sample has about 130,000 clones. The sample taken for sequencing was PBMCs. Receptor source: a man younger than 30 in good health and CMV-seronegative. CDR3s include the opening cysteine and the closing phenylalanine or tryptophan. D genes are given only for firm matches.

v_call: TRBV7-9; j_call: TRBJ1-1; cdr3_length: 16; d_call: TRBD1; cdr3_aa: CASSRTGSAVNTEAFF; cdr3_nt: TGTGCCAGCAGCCGGACAGGGTCAGCCGTGAACACTGAAGCTTTCTTT
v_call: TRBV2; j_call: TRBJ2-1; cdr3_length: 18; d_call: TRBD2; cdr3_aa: CASTPTRLAEKGGYEQFF; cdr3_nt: TGTGCCAGCACCCCAACCCGACTAGCGGAGAAAGGCGGCTATGAGCAGTTCTTC
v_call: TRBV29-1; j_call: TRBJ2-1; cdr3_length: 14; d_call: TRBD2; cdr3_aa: CSVVAGETYNEQFF; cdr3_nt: TGCAGCGTTGTAGCGGGAGAGACCTACAATGAGCAGTTCTTC
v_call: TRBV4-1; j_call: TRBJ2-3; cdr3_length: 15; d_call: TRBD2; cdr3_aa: CASSRVAGGTDTQYF; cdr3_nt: TGCGCCAGCAGCCGAGTAGCGGGAGGGACAGATACGCAGTATTTT
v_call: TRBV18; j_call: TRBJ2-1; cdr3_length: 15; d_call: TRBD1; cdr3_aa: CASSPRDRGDNEQFF; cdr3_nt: TGTGCCAGCTCACCCCGGGACAGGGGTGACAATGAGCAGTTCTTC
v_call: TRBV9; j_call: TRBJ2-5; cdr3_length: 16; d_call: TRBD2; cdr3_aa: CASSVDGGRFQETQYF; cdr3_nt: TGTGCCAGCAGCGTAGATGGCGGGAGGTTTCAAGAGACCCAGTACTTC
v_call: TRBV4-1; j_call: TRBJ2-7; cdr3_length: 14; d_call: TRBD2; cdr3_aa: CASSQGGGGYEQYF; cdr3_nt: TGCGCCAGCAGCCAGGGCGGGGGGGGCTACGAGCAGTACTTC
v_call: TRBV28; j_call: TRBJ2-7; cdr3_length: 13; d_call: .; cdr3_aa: CASSAGSGYEQYF; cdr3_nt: TGTGCCAGCAGCGCGGGCTCCGGTTACGAGCAGTACTTC
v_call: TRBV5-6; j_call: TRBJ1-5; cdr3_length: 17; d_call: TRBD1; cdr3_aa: CASSFRFGQEGLQPQHF; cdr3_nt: TGTGCCAGCAGCTTTAGGTTCGGACAGGAGGGCCTTCAGCCCCAGCATTTT
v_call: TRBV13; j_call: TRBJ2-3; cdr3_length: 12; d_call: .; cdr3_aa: CASSRGTDTQYF; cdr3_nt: TGTGCCAGCAGTCGGGGGACAGATACGCAGTATTTT
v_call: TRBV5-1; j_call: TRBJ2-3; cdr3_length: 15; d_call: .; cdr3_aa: CASSLARLNTDTQYF; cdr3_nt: TGCGCCAGCAGCTTGGCTAGGTTGAACACAGATACGCAGTATTTT
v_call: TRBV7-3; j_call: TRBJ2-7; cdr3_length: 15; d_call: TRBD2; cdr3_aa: CASSEAGGSSYEQYF; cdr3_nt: TGTGCCAGCAGCGAAGCGGGGGGGAGCTCCTACGAGCAGTACTTC
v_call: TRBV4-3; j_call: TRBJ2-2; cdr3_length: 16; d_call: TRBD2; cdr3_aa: CASSQRLADDTGELFF; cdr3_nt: TGCGCCAGCAGCCAGCGACTAGCCGACGACACCGGGGAGCTGTTTTTT
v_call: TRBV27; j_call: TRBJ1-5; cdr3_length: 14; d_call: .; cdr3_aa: CASSPGLSNQPQHF; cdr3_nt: TGTGCCAGCAGTCCCGGACTTTCCAATCAGCCCCAGCATTTT